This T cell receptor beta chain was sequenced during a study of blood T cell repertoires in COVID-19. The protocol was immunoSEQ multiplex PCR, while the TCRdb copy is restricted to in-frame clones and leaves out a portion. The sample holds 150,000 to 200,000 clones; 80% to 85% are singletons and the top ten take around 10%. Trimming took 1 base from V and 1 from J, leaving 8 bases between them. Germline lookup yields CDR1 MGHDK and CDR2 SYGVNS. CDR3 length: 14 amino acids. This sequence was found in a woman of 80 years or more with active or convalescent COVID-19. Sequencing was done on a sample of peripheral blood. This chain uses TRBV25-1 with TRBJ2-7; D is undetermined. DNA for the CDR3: TGTGCCAGCAGTGAATCTGGCAGGTCCTACGAGCAGTACTTC. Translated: CASSESGRSYEQYF.